Many counts were recorded for the clone carrying this T cell receptor beta chain. This CDR3 is 13 amino acids long. Per germline, CDR1 LGHDT and CDR2 YNNKEL (reference sequence). V lost 0 bases, J lost 7 bases, and 9 bases lay in between. The data were obtained in a study of glioma-infiltrating T cells. The iRepertoire nested amplicon-rescue multiplex PCR amplified TCR alpha and beta CDR3s from RNA. Each CDR3 protein is one row after TCRdb ran MiXCR on the multiplex PCR reads. Of over 80,000 distinct CDR3 sequences in the sample, approximately 40% were seen once. This chain joins TRBV3-1 and TRBJ2-5; unclear D gene. The specimen was glioma tissue, nonneoplastic brain tissue, or PBMCs (not recorded which). The sequence came from a human donor with low-grade glioma or glioblastoma, undergoing nonglioma brain surgery, or in good health (not recorded which). For the CDR3, the DNA is TGTGCCAGCAGCCAAGAGGAGCGAGGGACCCAGTACTTC. Its translation is CASSQEERGTQYF.